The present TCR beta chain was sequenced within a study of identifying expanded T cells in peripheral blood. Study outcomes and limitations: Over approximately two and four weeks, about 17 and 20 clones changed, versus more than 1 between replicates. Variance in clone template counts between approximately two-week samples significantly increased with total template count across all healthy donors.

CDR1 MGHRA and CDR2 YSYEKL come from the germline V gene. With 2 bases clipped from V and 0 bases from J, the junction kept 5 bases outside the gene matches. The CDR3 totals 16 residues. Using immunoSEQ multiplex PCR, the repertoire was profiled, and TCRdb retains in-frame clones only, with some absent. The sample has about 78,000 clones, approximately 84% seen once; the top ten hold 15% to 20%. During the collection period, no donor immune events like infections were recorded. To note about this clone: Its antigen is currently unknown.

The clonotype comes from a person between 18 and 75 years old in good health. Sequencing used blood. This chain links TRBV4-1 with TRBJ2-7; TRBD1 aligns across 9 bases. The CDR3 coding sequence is TGCGCCAGCAGCCAACTTCCGGGACAGGGCTCCTACGAGCAGTACTTC. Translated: CASSQLPGQGSYEQYF.